A single sample gave rise to the 10 T cell receptor beta chains below, sequenced in a study of blood T cell repertoires in COVID-19. The table came from immunoSEQ multiplex PCR; TCRdb's copy has only in-frame clones and leaves some out. The sample shows about 210,000 clones, about 90% of them seen only once. The material sequenced was peripheral blood. The receptors come from a man under 40 with acute or convalescent COVID-19.

J is TRBJ1-3 and V is TRBV28; D remains ambiguous. Germline assignment: CDR1 MDHEN and CDR2 SYDVKM. V shed 7 bases and J shed 9 bases, with 10 bases lying between them. This CDR3 is 11 amino acids long. CDR3 sequence reads: CASTTSTTIYF. CDR3 nucleotides: TGTGCCAGCACGACTAGTACCACCATATATTTT. The whole variable domain, remainder taken from reference TRBV28 and TRBJ1-3, is DVKVTQSSRYLVKRTGEKVFLECVQDMDHENMFWYRQDPGLGLRLIYFSYDVKMKEKGDIPEGYSVSREKKERFSLILESASTNQTSMYLCASTTSTTIYFGEGSWLTVV.

This clone appeared a single time. The chain has TRBV7-6 and TRBJ2-2, with 11 nucleotides matching TRBD2. Per the germline V gene, CDR1 is SGHVS and CDR2 is FNYEAQ. J was trimmed by 6 bases and V by 1 base; bases with no gene match: 7. The CDR3 sequence is 17 residues long. CDR3 sequence (DNA): TGTGCCAGCAGCTTAGAATTACTAGCGGGGGTTTCCGGGGAGCTGTTTTTT. It codes for CASSLELLAGVSGELFF.

The chain couples TRBV7-9 to TRBJ2-4, with TRBD2 matching over 8 bases. From germline, CDR1 is SEHNR and CDR2 FQNEAQ (reference sequence). V trimming: 1 base; J trimming: 8 bases; junction bases outside the gene matches: 1. This CDR3 is 13 amino acids long. The CDR3 sequence is CASSLVGRDIQYF. CDR3 DNA sequence: TGTGCCAGCAGCTTAGTCGGGAGGGACATTCAGTACTTC.

The gene calls are TRBV19 and TRBJ1-5; D is uncertain. Germline V CDR1 and CDR2: LNHDA, SQIVND (reference sequence). Between the trimmed V and J ends, which lost 4 bases and 3 bases, there was a span of 10 bases. The CDR3 totals 14 residues. As DNA, the CDR3 is TGTGCCAGTAGTACCACTGGTTTCAATCAGCCCCAGCATTTT. Amino acids: CASSTTGFNQPQHF.

The chain links TRBV19 to TRBJ2-4; TRBD2 aligns across 13 bases. Germline assignment: CDR1 LNHDA and CDR2 SQIVND (reference sequence). The CDR3 consists of 12 residues. The CDR3 spells CELAGGHNIQYF. The CDR3 DNA follows: TGTGAACTAGCGGGGGGGCATAACATTCAGTACTTC.

The gene calls are TRBV29-1 and TRBJ2-5; 12 positions match TRBD2. This CDR3 comprises 13 residues. Losses at the gene ends were 3 bases for V and 4 bases for J; bases not matched to a gene: 0. Looked up from germline, CDR1 is SQVTM and CDR2 is ANQGSEA. The DNA for the CDR3 is TGCAGCGTTGAGACTAGCGGGAGAGAGACCCAGTACTTC. Protein product: CSVETSGRETQYF.

V usage is TRBV19 and J usage is TRBJ1-1; the D gene is possibly TRBD1 (6 bases). With 5 bases removed from V and 5 bases from J, the gap between germline ends came to 18 bases. The CDR3 length is 15 residues. From germline, CDR1 is LNHDA and CDR2 SQIVND (reference sequence). CDR3 DNA: TGTGCCAGTAGTCACGCGGGGGCTGGGGAGACTGAAGCTTTCTTT. Translated, it gives CASSHAGAGETEAFF.

The chain links TRBV28 to TRBJ2-7; D might be TRBD2 (6 bases). The CDR3 spans 12 residues. The V end lost 1 base, the J end lost 6 bases, and 7 bases lay between the germline ends. Germline V gives CDR1 MDHEN, CDR2 SYDVKM. The DNA for the CDR3 is TGTGCCAGCAGTTTATTGGGGGGCGAGCAGTACTTC. This translates into CASSLLGGEQYF. The full variable domain, with the rest looked up from reference TRBV28 and TRBJ2-7, is DVKVTQSSRYLVKRTGEKVFLECVQDMDHENMFWYRQDPGLGLRLIYFSYDVKMKEKGDIPEGYSVSREKKERFSLILESASTNQTSMYLCASSLLGGEQYFGPGTRLTVT.

The chain has TRBV5-4 and TRBJ2-5; TRBD1 matches at 7 bases. The CDR3 extends over 13 amino acids. With V trimmed by 9 bases and J by 2 bases, 7 bases remained unmatched. Germline V lookup: CDR1 SGHNT, CDR2 YYREEE (reference sequence). The CDR3 here is CATWDSLQETQYF. DNA of the CDR3: TGTGCCACCTGGGACAGCCTTCAAGAGACCCAGTACTTC. Full variable domain (outside the CDR3, taken from reference TRBV5-4 and TRBJ2-5): ETGVTQSPTHLIKTRGQQVTLRCSSQSGHNTVSWYQQALGQGPQFIFQYYREEENGRGNFPPRFSGLQFPNYSSELNVNALELDDSALYLCATWDSLQETQYFGPGTRLLVL.

This chain uses TRBV5-1 with TRBJ2-7; 15 positions agree with TRBD2. Germline values: CDR1 SGHRS, CDR2 YFSETQ. J gave up 3 bases and V 3 bases, and 10 bases lay outside the gene matches. This CDR3 region has 18 residues. CDR3 protein: CASSYGLAGGLRDYEQYF. The CDR3 DNA is TGCGCCAGCAGCTATGGACTAGCGGGGGGGCTAAGGGACTACGAGCAGTACTTC. Full variable domain (outside the CDR3, taken from reference TRBV5-1 and TRBJ2-7): KAGVTQTPRYLIKTRGQQVTLSCSPISGHRSVSWYQQTPGQGLQFLFEYFSETQRNKGNFPGRFSGRQFSNSRSEMNVSTLELGDSALYLCASSYGLAGGLRDYEQYFGPGTRLTVT.